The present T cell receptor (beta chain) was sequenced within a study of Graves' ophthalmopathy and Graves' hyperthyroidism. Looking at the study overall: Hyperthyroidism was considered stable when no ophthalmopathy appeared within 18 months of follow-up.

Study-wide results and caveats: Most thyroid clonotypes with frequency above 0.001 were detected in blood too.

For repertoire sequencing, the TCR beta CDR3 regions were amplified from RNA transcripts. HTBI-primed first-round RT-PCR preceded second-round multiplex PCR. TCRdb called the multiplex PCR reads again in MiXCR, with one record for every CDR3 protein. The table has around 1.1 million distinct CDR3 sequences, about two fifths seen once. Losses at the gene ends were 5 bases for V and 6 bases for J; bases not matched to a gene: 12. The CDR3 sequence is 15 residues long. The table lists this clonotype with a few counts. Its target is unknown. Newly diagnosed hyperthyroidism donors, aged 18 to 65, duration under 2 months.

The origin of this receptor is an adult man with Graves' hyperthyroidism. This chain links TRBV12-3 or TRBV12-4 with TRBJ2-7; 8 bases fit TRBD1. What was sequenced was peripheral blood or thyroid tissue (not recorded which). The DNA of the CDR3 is TGTGCCAGCAGTCCTAGAGACAGGGGAAGAGGCGAGCAGTACTTC. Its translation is CASSPRDRGRGEQYF.